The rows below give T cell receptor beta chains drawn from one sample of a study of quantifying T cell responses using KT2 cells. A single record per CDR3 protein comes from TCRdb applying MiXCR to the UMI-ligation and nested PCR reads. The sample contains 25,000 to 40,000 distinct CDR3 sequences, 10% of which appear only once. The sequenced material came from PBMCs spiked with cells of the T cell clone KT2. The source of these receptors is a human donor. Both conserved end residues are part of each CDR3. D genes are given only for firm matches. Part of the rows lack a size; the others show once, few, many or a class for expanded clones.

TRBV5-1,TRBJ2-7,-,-,TGCGCCAGCAGCCCAACAGAAATCGCCTACGAGCAGTACTTC,CASSPTEIAYEQYF
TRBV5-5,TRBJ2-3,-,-,TGTGCCAGCAGCCCGGACATCCTCCCAGATACGCAGTATTTT,CASSPDILPDTQYF
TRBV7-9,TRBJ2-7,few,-,TGTGCCAGCAGCCCGCTGGACTACGAGCAGTACTTC,CASSPLDYEQYF
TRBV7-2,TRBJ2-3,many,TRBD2,TGTGCCAGCAGCCCCCTAGCGGGAGATACGCAGTATTTT,CASSPLAGDTQYF
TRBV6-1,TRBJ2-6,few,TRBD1,TGTGCCAGCAGGGGGACAGGCCTCTCTGGGGCCAACGTCCTGACTTTC,CASRGTGLSGANVLTF
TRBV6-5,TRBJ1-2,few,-,TGTGCCAGCCGTACGGGTCACTATGGCTACACCTTC,CASRTGHYGYTF
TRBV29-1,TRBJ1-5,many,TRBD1,TGCAGCGTTAGGGACAGGGACCAAGGACCCCAGCATTTT,CSVRDRDQGPQHF
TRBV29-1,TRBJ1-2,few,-,TGCAGCGTTGGAGACATGAACTATGGCTACACCTTC,CSVGDMNYGYTF
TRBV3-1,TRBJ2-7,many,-,TGTGCCAGCAGCCAAGACGTTACAGGGAGGTCGGTGTACTTC,CASSQDVTGRSVYF
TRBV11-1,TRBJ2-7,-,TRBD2,TGTGCCAGCAGCTTCGCTACGGGAGGGTACGAGCAGTACTTC,CASSFATGGYEQYF
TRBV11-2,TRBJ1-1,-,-,TGTGCCAGTTTGGGGTCCATGAACACTGAAGCTTTCTTT,CASLGSMNTEAFF
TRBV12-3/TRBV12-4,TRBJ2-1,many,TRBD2,TGTGCCAGCGGATTAGCGGGGGGCTTGAATGAGCAGTTCTTC,CASGLAGGLNEQFF
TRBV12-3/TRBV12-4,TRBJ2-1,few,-,TGTGCCAGCGTTCTCCTACCGGACAGCAATGAGCAGTTCTTC,CASVLLPDSNEQFF
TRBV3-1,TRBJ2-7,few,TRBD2,TGTGCCAGCAGCCCCTCGACTAGCGGGAGCCTCTACGAGCAGTACTTC,CASSPSTSGSLYEQYF
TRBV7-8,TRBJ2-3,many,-,TGTGCCAGCAGCAAAGAACGTGGGACAGATACGCAGTATTTT,CASSKERGTDTQYF
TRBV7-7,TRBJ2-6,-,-,TGTGCCAGCAGCTTAAAGGGGCCTGGGGCCAACGTCCTGACTTTC,CASSLKGPGANVLTF
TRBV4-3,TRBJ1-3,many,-,TGCGCCAGCAGCCAGCAGGGCTCTGGAAACACCATATATTTT,CASSQQGSGNTIYF
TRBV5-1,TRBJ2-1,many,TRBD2,TGCGCCAGCAGCTCACAGACTAGCGGGTCTCTGGATGAGCAGTTCTTC,CASSSQTSGSLDEQFF
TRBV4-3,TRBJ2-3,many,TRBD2,TGCGCCAGCAGCCAAGATTACTCTAGCGGCTATAGCACAGATACGCAGTATTTT,CASSQDYSSGYSTDTQYF
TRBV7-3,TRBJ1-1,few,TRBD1,TGTGCCAGCAGCTTAACCCACTCCCGTACAGGGGGCACTGAAGCTTTCTTT,CASSLTHSRTGGTEAFF
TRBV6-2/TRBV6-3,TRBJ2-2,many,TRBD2,TGTGCCAGCAGTCGGGGGGTCGACAACACCGGGGAGCTGTTTTTT,CASSRGVDNTGELFF